This T cell receptor beta chain was captured in a study of shared clonotypes between healthy human individuals. As for the study in general: Three plates were used per donor for CD4 naive, three for CD4 memory, two for CD8 naive and one for CD8 memory. Study conclusions and caveats: Shared clonotypes across all four donors exceeded non-shared ones in generation probability. Across a handful of donors, naive CD4 shared about 5%, naive CD8 about 3.2%, memory CD4 roughly 2.3%, memory CD8 around 0.42%.

Once extracted for a subset, genomic DNA was divided evenly among several immunoSEQ plates. Generated by immunoSEQ multiplex PCR, the TCRdb table keeps only in-frame clones and is missing some. The table lists about 2.3 million clones, roughly 90% of them singletons. Trimming took 4 bases from V and 0 from J; bases not matched to a gene: 8. The CDR3 runs 16 residues. Germline assignment: CDR1 MGHDK and CDR2 SYGVNS. For this clone: What it binds is not known.

The chain has TRBV25-1 and TRBJ2-7, with TRBD1 matching 8 bases. This TCR was sampled from a man aged 18-30 years in good health. Some clones in this sample may be carry-over from other donors' samples. Sequences were obtained from naive CD4+ T cells from PBMCs. Subset described: CD45RA+ positively selected. In DNA form, the CDR3 reads TGTGCCAGCAGTGCGACAGGGGCCCATAGCTCCTACGAGCAGTACTTC. Its protein is CASSATGAHSSYEQYF.